The 15 T cell receptor beta chains listed next were all sequenced from one sample in a study of T cells of healthy individuals. TCRdb re-derived calls from the 5' RACE reads in MiXCR, one entry per CDR3 protein. The sample lists fewer than 90,000 distinct CDR3 sequences, roughly 5.1% occurring once. Every receptor here comes from a female donor in good health.

This clonotype was detected many times. This rearrangement joins TRBV14 to TRBJ2-5; 15 nucleotides align to TRBD2. The CDR3 loop spans 18 amino acids. V gave up 4 bases and J gave up 7 bases; unmatched junction bases: 13. Germline V lookup: CDR1 SGHDN, CDR2 FVKESK. CDR3 amino acids: CASSPAGTSGRRRGTQYF. Written as DNA, the CDR3 is TGTGCCAGCAGCCCAGCCGGGACTAGCGGGAGGAGAAGAGGGACCCAGTACTTC.

V usage is TRBV18 and J usage is TRBJ2-3, with D uncertain. The germline CDR1 and CDR2 sequences are KGHSH and LQKENI. Trimming pared 6 bases from V and 3 bases from J, leaving 13 bases between. The CDR3 is made up of 14 amino acids. CDR3 residues: CASSQADGTDTQYF. The CDR3 bases are TGTGCCAGCTCCCAGGCGGATGGGACAGATACGCAGTATTTT. Drawing the rest from reference TRBV18 and TRBJ2-3, the complete variable domain is NAGVMQNPRHLVRRRGQEARLRCSPMKGHSHVYWYRQLPEEGLKFMVYLQKENIIDESGMPKERFSAEFPKEGPSILRIQQVVRGDSAAYFCASSQADGTDTQYFGPGTRLTVL.

This clonotype was observed a handful of times. The chain joins TRBV7-3 to TRBJ2-5; 7 nucleotides align to TRBD2. Trimming at V came to 2 bases and at J to 4 bases, leaving 10 bases not matched to a gene. Germline CDR1 SGHTA, CDR2 FQGTGA. This CDR3 is built from 16 residues. The CDR3 loop reads CASSLSGGGVRETQYF. CDR3 nucleotides: TGTGCCAGCAGCTTATCGGGAGGAGGAGTGCGAGAGACCCAGTACTTC.

In the case of this clonotype: A much bigger clone sits one base away, suggesting this may be a read error. The V gene is TRBV29-1, the J gene TRBJ1-4; no clear D. V gave up 5 bases and J gave up 4 bases, with 5 bases separating them. This CDR3 is built from 11 residues. The germline gives CDR1 SQVTM, CDR2 ANQGSEA. The CDR3 region is CSVQDNEKLFF. The CDR3 DNA is TGCAGCGTTCAGGATAATGAAAAACTGTTTTTT.

The sample holds many counts of this clonotype. The chain has TRBV6-2 or TRBV6-3 and TRBJ2-4; D gene unclear. With 1 base removed from V and 4 bases from J, the gap between germline ends came to 17 bases. The length of the CDR3 is 17 residues. Germline V CDR1 and CDR2: MNHEY, SVGEGT. The CDR3 spells CASSYWALGSAKNIQYF. The CDR3 coding sequence is TGTGCCAGCAGTTACTGGGCTCTAGGATCGGCGAAAAACATTCAGTACTTC.

This clonotype was found a few times. V and J are TRBV27 and TRBJ2-6; D gene uncertain. Germline CDR1 MNHEY, CDR2 SMNVEV (reference sequence). V lost 11 bases, J lost 3 bases, and 8 bases lay in between. CDR3 length: 12 residues. This chain's CDR3 is CAAKNGANVLTF. Here the CDR3 DNA reads TGTGCCGCGAAGAATGGGGCCAACGTCCTGACTTTC.

Many counts were recorded for this clonotype. The gene calls are TRBV18 and TRBJ1-5, with a weak D call TRBD1 (6 bases). Between the trimmed V and J ends, which lost 5 bases and 1 base, there was a span of 6 bases. The CDR3 contains 13 residues. Germline CDR1 is KGHSH and CDR2 is LQKENI. The CDR3 coding sequence is TGTGCCAGCTCAGGACAGAGCAATCAGCCCCAGCATTTT. Protein sequence: CASSGQSNQPQHF.

The gene calls are TRBV20-1 and TRBJ2-7, with D possibly matching TRBD2 (5 bases). This CDR3 contains 13 residues. Trimming stripped 6 bases from V and 4 bases from J, with 16 bases between. Germline V gives CDR1 DFQATT, CDR2 SNEGSKA (reference sequence). The CDR3 protein is CSARQDCPYEQYF. The CDR3 region has the DNA TGCAGTGCCAGGCAGGACTGTCCTTACGAGCAGTACTTC.

This clonotype was detected only a few times. The V gene is TRBV7-9, the J gene TRBJ2-1, with D possibly matching TRBD1 (5 bases). The CDR3 is 15 residues long. Germline V lookup: CDR1 SEHNR, CDR2 FQNEAQ (reference sequence). The V and J ends lost 5 bases and 5 bases respectively, with 16 bases between them. In DNA, the CDR3 is TGTGCCAGCAGCCTGACAGACATCGGGCACAATGAGCAGTTCTTC. It is translated as CASSLTDIGHNEQFF.

This clonotype has a count of ten or more. The CDR3 DNA sequence: TGCACCTTGGGGCGGACTGACTCCTACAATGAGCAGTTCTTC. Translation gives CTLGRTDSYNEQFF. The chain uses TRBV29-1 and TRBJ2-1; either TRBD1 or TRBD2 may supply D (5 bases each). The CDR3 has 14 residues. Germline-derived CDR1 and CDR2 are SQVTM and ANQGSEA.

This clonotype appeared many times. The V gene is TRBV7-9, the J gene TRBJ2-7; TRBD2 matches at 12 bases. From germline, CDR1 is SEHNR and CDR2 FQNEAQ (reference sequence). The CDR3 consists of 17 residues. The V and J ends lost 2 bases and 0 bases, in that order; junction bases with no gene match: 5. In nucleotides, the CDR3 is TGTGCCAGCAGCTTACCTAGCGGGAGGGCCGACTCCTACGAGCAGTACTTC. This gives the protein CASSLPSGRADSYEQYF.

This clonotype came up many times. J is TRBJ2-1 and V is TRBV7-2; tentatively, D is TRBD2 (5 bases). V shed 1 base and J shed 9 bases, with 16 bases lying between them. The V gene's germline CDR1 is SGHTA and CDR2 FQGNSA. The CDR3 is 15 residues long. As DNA, the CDR3 is TGTGCCAGCAGCTTAGAAGGGTGGAGGCGCGGTGAGCAGTTCTTC. Its translation: CASSLEGWRRGEQFF.

This clonotype was observed a handful of times. The CDR3 nucleotides are TGTGCCAGCAGTGAGACTCTAGCGGGAGGGTCCAATGAGCAGTTCTTC. It specifies CASSETLAGGSNEQFF. V gene TRBV6-5 combines with J gene TRBJ2-1; 12 positions agree with TRBD2. The germline V gene encodes CDR1 MNHEY and CDR2 SVGAGI. J gave up 6 bases and V 5 bases, and 8 bases lay outside the gene matches. This CDR3 spans 16 amino acids.

This clonotype was observed at least ten times. The chain is built from TRBV4-2 and TRBJ2-3; no clear D. Germline V lookup: CDR1 LGHNA, CDR2 YNFKEQ. This CDR3 spans 14 amino acids. Trimming removed 1 base at V and 0 bases at J, with 5 bases between. The CDR3, as DNA: TGTGCCAGCAGCCAAGTCGCGAGCACAGATACGCAGTATTTT. Its translation is CASSQVASTDTQYF.

This clonotype was found many times. The chain is built from TRBV30 and TRBJ2-3; 7 bases align to TRBD2. The V gene end was trimmed by 0 bases and the J gene end by 2 bases; junction bases not matched to a gene: 2. Germline V gene data show CDR1 as GTSNPN and CDR2 as SVGIG (reference sequence). This CDR3 comprises 14 residues. This CDR3 reads CAWSVLAATDTQYF. CDR3 nucleotide sequence: TGTGCCTGGAGTGTTCTAGCGGCCACAGATACGCAGTATTTT. Full variable domain (missing parts from reference TRBV30 and TRBJ2-3): SQTIHQWPATLVQPVGSPLSLECTVEGTSNPNLYWYRQAAGRGLQLLFYSVGIGQISSEVPQNLSASRPQDRQFILSSKKLLLSDSGFYLCAWSVLAATDTQYFGPGTRLTVL.